The 23 T cell receptor beta chains given below trace back to one sample, sequenced in a study of CXCR3-negative and CXCR3-positive naive CD8 T cells (dated by TCRdb to between 2018 and 2021). The sequencer was a NextSeq 550. The Human TCR Profiling Kit (MiLaboratory) was used to make UMI-labeled 5' RACE TRB cDNA libraries. Based on TCRdb reprocessing of the reads, there is one entry per CDR3 protein sequence, and DNA is missing. This sample's table contains about 130,000 distinct CDR3 sequences. The ten largest clones add up to nearly 0.5% of the sample. Sequenced sample: naive CXCR3- CD8+ T cells from blood. Explained via the paper, the cell subset or site label denotes: CD45RO-CCR7+CD27+CD95- naive CD8+ T cells lacking CXCR3 (TNR3-). These receptors were collected from a human donor in good health. Some clones in this sample may be carry-over from other donors' samples.

V usage is TRBV6-9 and J usage is TRBJ1-5; the TCRdb D gene call, TRBD1, has no DNA to confirm it. CDR1 and CDR2 from the germline V gene are MNHGY and SVAAGI. The CDR3 is 15 residues long. CDR3 sequence: CASSPGPGQDQPQHF.

The rearrangement joins TRBV29-1 to TRBJ2-2; no DNA is available, so the TRBD1 call from TCRdb remains unchecked. Germline V gives CDR1 SQVTM, CDR2 ANQGSEA. CDR3 length: 16 residues. The CDR3 is CSVEDYQGGNTGELFF.

V gene TRBV28 combines with J gene TRBJ1-6. This CDR3 is 16 amino acids long. Germline V gene data show CDR1 as MDHEN and CDR2 as SYDVKM. CDR3 in amino acids: CASTPSSSSYNSPLHF.

The chain carries TRBV4-3 and TRBJ2-7. Germline V lookup: CDR1 LGHNA, CDR2 YSLEER. The CDR3 loop spans 14 amino acids. The CDR3 protein is CASSQEDGAYEQYF.

The chain carries TRBV14 and TRBJ1-2; TCRdb names TRBD1, which stays unverified in the absence of DNA. From germline, CDR1 is SGHDN and CDR2 FVKESK. The CDR3 sequence is 14 residues long. The CDR3 loop is CASSQIRGNYGYTF.

This chain joins TRBV29-1 and TRBJ2-7; TCRdb indicates TRBD1, and absent DNA this call remains unverified. The CDR3 length is 14 residues. Germline V gene data show CDR1 as SQVTM and CDR2 as ANQGSEA. CDR3 sequence reads: CSVELRGRAYEQYF.

The chain links TRBV20-1 to TRBJ2-5; the TCRdb D gene call, TRBD2, has no DNA to confirm it. CDR3 size: 17 residues. In germline, CDR1 is DFQATT, CDR2 SNEGSKA (reference sequence). CDR3 region: CSATRVGTSALQETQYF.

This chain joins TRBV9 and TRBJ2-2. This CDR3 region has 14 residues. Germline values: CDR1 SGDLS, CDR2 YYNGEE. CDR3 protein: CASSPVANTGELFF.

This chain joins TRBV4-3 and TRBJ2-3; no DNA is available, so the TRBD2 call from TCRdb remains unchecked. From germline, CDR1 is LGHNA and CDR2 YSLEER. CDR3 length: 16 residues. The CDR3 here is CASKPGTSGLGDTQYF.

The V and J genes are TRBV4-1 and TRBJ2-1. This CDR3 region has 12 residues. CDR1 and CDR2 from the germline V gene are MGHRA and YSYEKL. CDR3 sequence: CASSQVANEQFF.

This sequence joins TRBV11-2 and TRBJ2-1. This CDR3 comprises 12 residues. Per the germline V gene, CDR1 is SGHAT and CDR2 is FQNNGV. The chain's CDR3 is CASSSKLDKQFF.

The chain employs TRBV6-2 or TRBV6-3 and TRBJ2-3; TCRdb returns TRBD2, unconfirmable since there is no DNA. Germline V gives CDR1 MNHEY, CDR2 SVGEGT. The CDR3 spans 20 residues. The CDR3 is CASSYNSILTSGASTDTQYF.

V is TRBV4-1 and J is TRBJ2-7; the TCRdb D gene call, TRBD1, has no DNA to confirm it. The V gene's germline CDR1 is MGHRA and CDR2 YSYEKL. CDR3 length: 13 residues. This CDR3 reads CASSQEVGTEQYF.

The chain carries TRBV19 and TRBJ2-1. From germline, CDR1 is LNHDA and CDR2 SQIVND (reference sequence). The CDR3 runs to 13 residues. CDR3 region: CASSTAFYNEQFF.

The CDR3 spells CASSFMADTQYF. This sequence joins TRBV7-9 and TRBJ2-3. Germline assignment: CDR1 SEHNR and CDR2 FQNEAQ (reference sequence). This CDR3 comprises 12 residues.

J is TRBJ2-1 and V is TRBV7-9; TCRdb designates TRBD2, a call that cannot be tested without DNA. CDR3 length: 17 residues. From germline, CDR1 is SEHNR and CDR2 FQNEAQ (reference sequence). This CDR3 reads CASSPRGGGVSWNEQFF.

The J gene is TRBJ2-7, the V gene TRBV12-2; TCRdb's D call of TRBD2 is untestable without DNA. TRBV12-2 is a pseudogene. This CDR3 is 19 amino acids long. CDR3 loop: CASRSRHRGRQEGYYEQYF.

J is TRBJ2-7 and V is TRBV12-3 or TRBV12-4. This CDR3 is 14 amino acids long. The CDR3 sequence: CASGSSGSSYEQYF.

This CDR3 is CASSLEVRAAEQFF. V is TRBV5-1 and J is TRBJ2-1; TCRdb calls TRBD2, which cannot be checked without DNA. Germline CDR1 is SGHRS and CDR2 is YFSETQ. This CDR3 is 14 amino acids long.

The chain links TRBV29-1 to TRBJ2-7. The CDR3 consists of 14 residues. Germline CDR1 and CDR2: SQVTM and ANQGSEA. This CDR3 is CSVELENRSYEQYF.

The chain links TRBV15 to TRBJ2-2. Germline loops: CDR1 LNHNV, CDR2 YYDKDF (reference sequence). CDR3 size: 15 residues. The CDR3 here is CATSRVSFDAGELFF.

The CDR3 is CASSKVNREYTEAFF. The chain employs TRBV21-1 and TRBJ1-1; the TCRdb call, TRBD1, lacks DNA for checking. TRBV21-1 is termed a pseudogene. The length of the CDR3 is 15 residues.

V gene TRBV29-1 combines with J gene TRBJ2-1. CDR3 length: 12 amino acids. Germline V gene sequence: CDR1 SQVTM, CDR2 ANQGSEA. CDR3 residues: CSVVQNYNEQFF.